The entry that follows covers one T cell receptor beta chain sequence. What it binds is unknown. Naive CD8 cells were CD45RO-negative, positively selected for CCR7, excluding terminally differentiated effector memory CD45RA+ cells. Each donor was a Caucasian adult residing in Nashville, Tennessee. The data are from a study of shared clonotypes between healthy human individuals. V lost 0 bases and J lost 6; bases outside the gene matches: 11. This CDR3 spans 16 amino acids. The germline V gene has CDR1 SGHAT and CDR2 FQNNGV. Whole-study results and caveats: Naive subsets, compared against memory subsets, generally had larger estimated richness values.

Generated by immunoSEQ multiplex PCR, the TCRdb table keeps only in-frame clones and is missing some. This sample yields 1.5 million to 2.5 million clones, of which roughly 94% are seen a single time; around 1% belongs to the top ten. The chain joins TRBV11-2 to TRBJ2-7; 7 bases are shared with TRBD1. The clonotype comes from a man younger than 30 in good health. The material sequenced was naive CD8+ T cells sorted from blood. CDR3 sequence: CASSLDGLGQWGEQYF. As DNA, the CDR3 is TGTGCCAGCAGCTTAGATGGATTGGGACAGTGGGGCGAGCAGTACTTC.